This T cell receptor beta chain was captured in a study of T-cell reconstitution after alpha-beta-depleted transplantation in children. General study results and limits: By one year post-transplant, T-cell counts and diversity largely arose from T cells that were newly produced. Several patients had high TCRbeta diversity at day 60; it came from surviving recipient T cells and thymic progenitors. After transplant, at about two months, alpha-beta T cells were reportedly derived from several hundred expanded graft clones.

With V trimmed by 0 bases and J by 10 bases, 4 bases remained unmatched. The CDR3 is 14 amino acids. The germline gives CDR1 LNHDA, CDR2 SQIVND (reference sequence). Preparing the TCRbeta library involved the use of unique molecular identifiers. TCRdb reanalysed the PCR reads using MiXCR and keeps one entry per CDR3 protein. The sample lists fewer than 700,000 distinct CDR3 sequences, 10% to 15% seen once, with around 2% in the top ten. Regarding this clonotype: The antigen remains undetermined.

The sample here was PBMCs, mostly from graft donor cells, taken 360 days after TCRalphabeta/CD19-depleted stem cell transplant. The V gene is TRBV19, the J gene TRBJ1-5, with 9 bases that match TRBD1. The sequence was obtained from a male patient younger than 18 who had a stem cell transplant for acute myeloid leukemia, so the T cells may come from the graft donor. CDR3 loop: CASSIDADRGPQHF. The CDR3 coding sequence is TGTGCCAGTAGTATAGATGCGGACAGGGGCCCCCAGCATTTT.